A single sample gave rise to the 3 T cell receptor beta chains below, sequenced in a study of blood T cell repertoires in COVID-19. Sequencing used immunoSEQ multiplex PCR; TCRdb keeps in-frame clones, though not all of them. The table shows over 70,000 clones, with approximately 76% occurring only once. Sequencing used peripheral blood. The receptors here all came from a man aged 65-85 years with active or convalescent COVID-19.

V and J are TRBV10-3 and TRBJ2-3; 12 bases match TRBD2. From germline, CDR1 is ENHRY and CDR2 SYGVKD. The V and J ends lost 3 bases and 4 bases, in that order; junction bases with no gene match: 11. The CDR3 contains 18 residues. Written as DNA, the CDR3 is TGTGCCATCAGTGAACAGTTACTAGCGGGGGGAATGGCAGATACGCAGTATTTT. The encoded protein is CAISEQLLAGGMADTQYF.

This rearrangement joins TRBV11-2 to TRBJ2-7; 7 nucleotides align to TRBD1. The CDR3 length is 15 residues. CDR1 is SGHAT, CDR2 FQNNGV, per germline. J lost 1 base, V lost 3 bases, and 6 bases had no gene match. The CDR3 DNA reads TGTGCCAGCAGCTTGTTTGGGACAGATTCCTACGAGCAGTACTTC. Encoded protein: CASSLFGTDSYEQYF. The entire variable domain, with the rest obtained from reference TRBV11-2 and TRBJ2-7, is as follows: EAGVAQSPRYKIIEKRQSVAFWCNPISGHATLYWYQQILGQGPKLLIQFQNNGVVDDSQLPKDRFSAERLKGVDSTLKIQPAKLEDSAVYLCASSLFGTDSYEQYFGPGTRLTVT.

The chain links TRBV11-2 to TRBJ2-5, with 7 bases lining up with TRBD2. V was clipped by 5 bases and J by 3 bases; unmatched bases: 15. The V gene's germline CDR1 is SGHAT and CDR2 FQNNGV. The CDR3 spans 17 residues. CDR3 coding DNA: TGTGCCAGCAGCCCCAGGGTTAATGCGGGGGTCGAAGAGACCCAGTACTTC. Translated, it gives CASSPRVNAGVEETQYF.